These 8 T cell receptor beta chains were all obtained from the same sample, sequenced in a study of a mutant IDH1 vaccine in newly diagnosed glioma. Time point here: week 35, safety follow-up. One vaccine dose held 300 ug of mutant IDH1 20-mer peptide and came with topical imiquimod. Profiled with immunoSEQ multiplex PCR; TCRdb holds only in-frame clones, not every one. The table has some 33,000 clones, approximately 80% seen once; the top ten hold about 10%. For these TCRs, the target antigens are not known. This specimen consisted of PBMCs, obtained from a glioma patient whose treatment included an IDH1 peptide vaccine. These receptors originate from a woman between 35 and 50 years old with glioma.

This chain joins TRBV29-1 and TRBJ1-3; D is uncertain. Germline V gives CDR1 SQVTM, CDR2 ANQGSEA. V lost 2 bases and J 4 bases, leaving 9 bases between the germline ends. The CDR3 contains 13 residues. The CDR3 loop is CSVERQQGNTIYF. The DNA for the CDR3 is TGCAGCGTTGAAAGGCAGCAAGGAAACACCATATATTTT.

This chain connects TRBV5-1 to TRBJ1-1, with D unresolved. The germline V gene encodes CDR1 SGHRS and CDR2 YFSETQ. The CDR3 has 14 residues. The V gene lost 0 bases and the J gene lost 1 base, with 7 bases spanning the gap. The CDR3 nucleotides are TGCGCCAGCAGCTTGGATGGGTGGAACACTGAAGCTTTCTTT. Translating it yields CASSLDGWNTEAFF.

This rearrangement joins TRBV6-4 to TRBJ2-3; TRBD1 agrees at 10 bases. The germline V gene has CDR1 MRHNA and CDR2 SNTAGT. V lost 5 bases and J lost 5; bases outside the gene matches: 4. The CDR3 runs to 14 residues. The CDR3: CASSNGQGVDTQYF. The CDR3 nucleotides are TGTGCCAGCAGTAACGGACAGGGGGTAGATACGCAGTATTTT.

The chain recombines TRBV29-1 with TRBJ2-2; D is perhaps TRBD1 (5 bases). V gave up 4 bases and J gave up 0 bases, with 9 bases separating them. The CDR3 has 14 amino acids. Per the germline V gene, CDR1 is SQVTM and CDR2 is ANQGSEA. The CDR3 loop is CSVGKGTNTGELFF. DNA of the CDR3: TGCAGCGTTGGGAAGGGGACGAACACCGGGGAGCTGTTTTTT.

The chain is built from TRBV7-2 and TRBJ2-5; D may be TRBD2 (5 bases). CDR1 SGHTA and CDR2 FQGNSA come from the germline V gene. This CDR3 has 18 amino acids. Deletions cut 5 bases from V and 3 bases from J, with 25 bases between. In DNA form, the CDR3 reads TGTGCCAGCAGCGGCTCGGGGAGTATCGGTTGGATGGAAGAGACCCAGTACTTC. Encoded protein: CASSGSGSIGWMEETQYF.

This clone turned up a few times. The gene calls are TRBV25-1 and TRBJ1-3; D unresolved. V was shortened by 7 bases and J by 2 bases, with 9 bases between the two germline ends. Germline assignment: CDR1 MGHDK and CDR2 SYGVNS. The CDR3 runs 13 residues. The CDR3 region has the DNA TGTGCCAGCACCGGTTTGGCTGGAAACACCATATATTTT. This codes for CASTGLAGNTIYF.

The rearrangement joins TRBV4-1 to TRBJ1-2; D is uncertain. The CDR3 consists of 16 residues. V dropped 3 bases and J dropped 5 bases, with 19 bases sitting between them. Germline V CDR1 and CDR2: MGHRA, YSYEKL. The CDR3 spells CASSHGPQPDTYGYTF. DNA for the CDR3: TGCGCCAGCAGCCACGGCCCGCAGCCTGATACGTATGGCTACACCTTC.

The chain has TRBV6-5 and TRBJ2-2; 7 bases are shared with TRBD2. This CDR3 has 15 residues. In germline, CDR1 is MNHEY, CDR2 SVGAGI. Trimming cost V 8 bases and J 0 bases; bases outside gene matches: 6. The CDR3 region has the DNA TGTGCCAGCCTTCGGGGGGACGCGAACACCGGGGAGCTGTTTTTT. Translating gives CASLRGDANTGELFF.